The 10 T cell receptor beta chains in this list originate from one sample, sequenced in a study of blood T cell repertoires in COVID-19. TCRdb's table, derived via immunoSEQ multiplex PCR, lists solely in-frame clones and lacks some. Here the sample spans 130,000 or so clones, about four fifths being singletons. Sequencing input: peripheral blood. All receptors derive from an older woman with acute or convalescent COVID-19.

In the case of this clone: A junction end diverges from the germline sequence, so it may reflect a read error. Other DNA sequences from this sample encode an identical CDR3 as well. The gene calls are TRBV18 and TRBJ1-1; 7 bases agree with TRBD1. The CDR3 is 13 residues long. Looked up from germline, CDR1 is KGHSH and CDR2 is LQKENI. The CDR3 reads CASRQGSNTEAFF. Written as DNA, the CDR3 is TGTGCCAGCCGACAGGGCTCTAACACTGAAGCTTTCTTC.

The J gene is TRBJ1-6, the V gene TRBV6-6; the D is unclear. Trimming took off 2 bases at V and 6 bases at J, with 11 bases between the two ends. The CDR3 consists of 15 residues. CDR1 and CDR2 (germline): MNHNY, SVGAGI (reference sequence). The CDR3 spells CASSYGGQFNSPLHF. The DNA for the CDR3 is TGTGCCAGCAGTTACGGAGGGCAGTTTAATTCACCCCTCCACTTT.

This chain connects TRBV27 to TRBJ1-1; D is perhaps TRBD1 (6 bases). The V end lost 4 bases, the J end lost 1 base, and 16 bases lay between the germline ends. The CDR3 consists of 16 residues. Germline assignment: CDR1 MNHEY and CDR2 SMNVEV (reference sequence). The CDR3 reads CASSSIPGAGNTEAFF. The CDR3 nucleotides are TGTGCCAGCAGTTCTATTCCAGGGGCGGGGAACACTGAAGCTTTCTTT.

The CDR3 region is CASTNSGANVLTF. Here the CDR3 DNA reads TGTGCCAGCACCAACTCTGGGGCCAACGTCCTGACTTTC. The V call is TRBV3-1 (or the pseudogene TRBV3-2), the J call TRBJ2-6; the D is unclear. The CDR3 sequence is 13 residues long. V was cut by 7 bases and J by 0 bases, with 4 bases left in between. Germline V gene data show CDR1 as LGHDT and CDR2 as YNNKEL (reference sequence).

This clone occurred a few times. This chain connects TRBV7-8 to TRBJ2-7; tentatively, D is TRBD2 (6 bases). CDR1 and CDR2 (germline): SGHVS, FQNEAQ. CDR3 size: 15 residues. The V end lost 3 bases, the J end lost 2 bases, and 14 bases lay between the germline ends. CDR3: CASSLEGGTTYEQYV. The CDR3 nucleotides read TGTGCCAGCAGCTTGGAGGGAGGCACAACCTACGAGCAGTACGTC.

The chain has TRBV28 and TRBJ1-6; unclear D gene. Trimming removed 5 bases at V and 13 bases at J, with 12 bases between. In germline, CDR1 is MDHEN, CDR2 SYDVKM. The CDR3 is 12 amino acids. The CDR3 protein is CASSQGLGPLHF. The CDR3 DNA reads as TGTGCCAGCAGTCAAGGACTTGGCCCCCTCCACTTT.

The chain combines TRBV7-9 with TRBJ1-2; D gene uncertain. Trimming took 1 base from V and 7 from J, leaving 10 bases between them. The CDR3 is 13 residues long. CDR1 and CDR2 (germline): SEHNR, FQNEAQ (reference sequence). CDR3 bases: TGTGCCAGCAGCTTAGAGACGGGTGTTGGCTACACCTTC. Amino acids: CASSLETGVGYTF.

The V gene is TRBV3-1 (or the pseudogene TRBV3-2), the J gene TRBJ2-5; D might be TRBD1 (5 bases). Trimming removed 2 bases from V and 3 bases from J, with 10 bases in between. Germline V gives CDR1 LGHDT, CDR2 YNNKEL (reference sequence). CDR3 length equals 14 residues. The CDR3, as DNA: TGTGCCAGCAGCCAACAGGGCAGGGAAGAGACCCAGTACTTC. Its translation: CASSQQGREETQYF.

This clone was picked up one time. CDR3 in amino acids: CASSSDRLSGYTF. CDR3 nucleotides: TGTGCCAGCAGCTCGGACAGGCTATCTGGCTACACCTTC. The rearrangement joins TRBV5-4 to TRBJ1-2; TRBD1 matches at 7 bases. Germline loops: CDR1 SGHNT, CDR2 YYREEE (reference sequence). The CDR3 sequence is 13 residues long. J gave up 7 bases and V 3 bases, and 6 bases lay outside the gene matches.

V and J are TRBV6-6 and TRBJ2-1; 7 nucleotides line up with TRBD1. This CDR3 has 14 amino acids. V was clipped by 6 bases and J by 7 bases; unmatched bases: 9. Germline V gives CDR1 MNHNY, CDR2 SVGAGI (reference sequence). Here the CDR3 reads CASRTGQRRNEQFF. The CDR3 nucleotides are TGTGCCAGCAGGACGGGACAGCGAAGGAATGAGCAGTTCTTC.